This entry lists 21 T cell receptor beta chains sequenced from one sample in a study of molecular identifiers for immune sequencing clone quantification. TCRdb reprocessed the PCR reads with MiXCR, giving one entry per CDR3 protein. The table lists 88,000 or so distinct CDR3 sequences, roughly a fifth of them singletons, with roughly 1% in the top ten. Specimen: naive CD8+ T cells from blood, with Jurkat cell RNA spiked in. Subset given: FACS-sorted CD8+CD4-CCR7+CD45RA+ naive T cells. The source is a human donor in good health. Some libraries in this study had Jurkat cell RNA spiked in.

This clonotype was seen only a few times. The CDR3 reads CASGLHGLAYNEQFF. CDR3 coding DNA: TGTGCCAGCGGGCTTCATGGGCTGGCCTACAATGAGCAGTTCTTC. The V call is TRBV6-2 or TRBV6-3, the J call TRBJ2-1; no reliable D call. V shed 8 bases and J shed 2 bases, with 16 bases lying between them. The CDR3 is made up of 15 amino acids. From germline, CDR1 is MNHEY and CDR2 SVGEGT.

This clonotype was seen many times. The V call is TRBV7-9, the J call TRBJ2-7, with TRBD1 identical over 8 bases. The V gene end was trimmed by 4 bases and the J gene end by 4 bases; junction bases not matched to a gene: 3. This CDR3 is built from 13 residues. Per the germline V gene, CDR1 is SEHNR and CDR2 is FQNEAQ (reference sequence). This CDR3 is CASSWDRSYEQYF. The CDR3, as DNA: TGTGCCAGCAGCTGGGACAGGAGTTACGAGCAGTACTTC.

This clonotype showed up just a few times. The chain uses TRBV5-4 and TRBJ2-1; 10 nucleotides line up with TRBD2. The V gene's germline CDR1 is SGHNT and CDR2 YYREEE (reference sequence). The CDR3 sequence is 15 residues long. V was pared by 3 bases and J by 7 bases, with 7 bases of the junction left unmatched. CDR3 sequence reads: CASSSTSGVGNEQFF. The CDR3, as DNA: TGTGCCAGCAGCTCCACTAGCGGGGTTGGGAATGAGCAGTTCTTC. The variable domain in full, completed from reference TRBV5-4 and TRBJ2-1, reads ETGVTQSPTHLIKTRGQQVTLRCSSQSGHNTVSWYQQALGQGPQFIFQYYREEENGRGNFPPRFSGLQFPNYSSELNVNALELDDSALYLCASSSTSGVGNEQFFGPGTRLTVL.

This sequence joins TRBV6-6 and TRBJ1-5; tentative D call: TRBD1 (6 bases). The germline V gene has CDR1 MNHNY and CDR2 SVGAGI (reference sequence). The germline V and J ends were trimmed by 7 bases and 0 bases, with 13 bases remaining between them. The CDR3 covers 15 residues. CDR3 sequence (DNA): TGTGCCAGCACCCCTCAGGGGTATAGCAATCAGCCCCAGCATTTT. This sequence encodes CASTPQGYSNQPQHF.

The chain combines TRBV19 with TRBJ2-7; D remains unclear. The CDR3 is 13 amino acids. Trimming removed 3 bases from V and 5 bases from J, with 11 bases in between. The V gene's germline CDR1 is LNHDA and CDR2 SQIVND (reference sequence). The CDR3 spells CASSMVGLDEQYF. The CDR3 DNA follows: TGTGCCAGTAGTATGGTCGGGCTCGACGAGCAGTACTTC.

This clonotype was observed many times. This chain uses TRBV7-2 with TRBJ2-3; no clear D. Trimming removed 1 base at V and 5 bases at J, with 13 bases between. CDR1 and CDR2 (germline): SGHTA, FQGNSA. The CDR3 has 15 residues. The CDR3 here is CASSLVAAQVDTQYF. The CDR3 DNA sequence: TGTGCCAGCAGCTTAGTCGCGGCCCAAGTAGATACGCAGTATTTT.

A word on this clonotype: Being one base from a much bigger clone, this may be a read error. This chain joins TRBV29-1 and TRBJ2-1; D ambiguous. Germline V gives CDR1 SQVTM, CDR2 ANQGSEA. V dropped 4 bases and J dropped 9 bases, with 7 bases sitting between them. This CDR3 region has 10 residues. The CDR3 reads CSVAESEQFF. The CDR3 DNA follows: TGCAGCGTTGCAGAGAGTGAGCAGTTCTTC.

Points on this clonotype: Just one base apart from a much larger clone, this may be a read error. The CDR3 end shows no conserved phenylalanine or tryptophan, and so a read error is likely. This chain joins TRBV10-3 and TRBJ2-4; 10 bases are shared with TRBD2. The length of the CDR3 is 17 residues. With V trimmed by 6 bases and J by 11 bases, 19 bases remained unmatched. Germline CDR1 reads ENHRY; CDR2 reads SYGVKD. The CDR3 sequence: CAISADYLGLAARVQYL. For the CDR3, the DNA is TGTGCCATCAGCGCAGATTATTTAGGACTAGCGGCTAGGGTTCAGTACCTC.

This clonotype was counted at least ten times. This chain uses TRBV11-2 with TRBJ2-1; 8 positions agree with TRBD2. CDR1 and CDR2 (germline): SGHAT, FQNNGV. J lost 8 bases, V lost 8 bases, and 8 bases had no gene match. CDR3 length: 13 residues. DNA of the CDR3: TGTGCCAGCGGACTAGCCCCCGGAGATGAGCAGTTCTTC. It encodes CASGLAPGDEQFF.

This clonotype has ten or more counts. This chain connects TRBV5-6 to TRBJ2-7; D is undetermined. The CDR3 spans 12 residues. Germline CDR1 reads SGHDT; CDR2 reads YYEEEE. The V end was cut by 0 bases, the J end by 4 bases, with 5 bases between. The CDR3 region is CASSLAEYEQYF. CDR3 bases: TGTGCCAGCAGCTTGGCAGAGTACGAGCAGTACTTC. Supplemented by reference TRBV5-6 and TRBJ2-7, the full variable domain reads DAGVTQSPTHLIKTRGQQVTLRCSPKSGHDTVSWYQQALGQGPQFIFQYYEEEERQRGNFPDRFSGHQFPNYSSELNVNALLLGDSALYLCASSLAEYEQYFGPGTRLTVT.

As to this clonotype: This could be a read error, since a much larger clone is one nucleotide away. V usage is TRBV5-6 and J usage is TRBJ2-5, with D perhaps TRBD1 or TRBD2 (5 bases each). The V and J ends lost 10 bases and 1 base respectively, with 17 bases between them. The CDR3 runs 14 residues. CDR1 and CDR2 from the germline V gene are SGHDT and YYEEEE. This chain's CDR3 is CASGLGETQETQYF. In DNA form, the CDR3 reads TGTGCCTCAGGACTGGGGGAGACCCAAGAGACCCAGTACTTC.

In this sample, this clonotype turned up many times. V is TRBV12-3 or TRBV12-4 and J is TRBJ1-5, with no clear D. The CDR3 length is 15 residues. Trimming took off 0 bases at V and 2 bases at J, with 8 bases between the two ends. The CDR3 sequence is CASSLASAGNQPQHF. The CDR3 DNA follows: TGTGCCAGCAGTTTAGCGTCGGCAGGCAATCAGCCCCAGCATTTT.

The table lists this clonotype with many counts. This sequence joins TRBV5-6 and TRBJ2-7, with D perhaps matching TRBD1 (6 bases). This CDR3 spans 14 amino acids. Germline CDR1 and CDR2: SGHDT and YYEEEE. Between the trimmed V and J ends, which lost 3 bases and 2 bases, there was a span of 12 bases. CDR3 residues: CASSSNPGAYEQYF. The DNA of the CDR3 is TGTGCCAGCAGCTCGAACCCAGGGGCCTACGAGCAGTACTTC.

As concerns this clonotype: A read error may explain this, as a much larger clone is one base away. CDR3 protein: CASSLDTGKRETQYF. Written as DNA, the CDR3 is TGTGCCAGCAGCTTGGACACAGGGAAGCGAGAGACCCAGTACTTC. The rearrangement links TRBV5-3 to TRBJ2-5, with D perhaps matching TRBD1 (6 bases). TRBV5-3 is labeled an ORF, and its function is uncertain. This CDR3 spans 15 amino acids.

The sample holds many counts of this clonotype. V is TRBV19 and J is TRBJ2-7, with 8 bases matching TRBD2. The CDR3 has 14 amino acids. Trimming at V came to 5 bases and at J to 5 bases, leaving 8 bases not matched to a gene. From germline, CDR1 is LNHDA and CDR2 SQIVND (reference sequence). CDR3 nucleotides: TGTGCCAGTAGTCCCGGACTAGCAGGCGACGAGCAGTACTTC. Amino acids: CASSPGLAGDEQYF.

V is TRBV4-1 and J is TRBJ1-2; no clear D gene. This CDR3 has 13 residues. V lost 0 bases to trimming and J lost 4 bases, with 6 bases between them. In germline, CDR1 is MGHRA, CDR2 YSYEKL. CDR3 protein: CASSQEKSYGYTF. Here the CDR3 DNA reads TGCGCCAGCAGCCAAGAGAAGTCCTATGGCTACACCTTC.

On this clonotype: With a much larger clone just one base away, this may be a read error. This chain uses TRBV9 with TRBJ1-1; no clear D. V shed 5 bases and J shed 5 bases, with 16 bases lying between them. The CDR3 totals 14 residues. CDR1 is SGDLS and CDR2 is YYNGEE in the germline V gene. The CDR3 sequence: CASRVWVGDTEAFF. CDR3 DNA sequence: TGTGCCAGCAGGGTTTGGGTCGGGGATACTGAAGCTTTCTTT.

This clonotype was observed many times. The V and J genes are TRBV7-9 and TRBJ2-7, with 7 bases matching TRBD2. The germline V gene has CDR1 SEHNR and CDR2 FQNEAQ (reference sequence). This CDR3 region has 13 residues. J was trimmed by 6 bases and V by 6 bases; bases with no gene match: 8. CDR3 DNA: TGTGCCAGCAGTTTACTAGCGTCGGTCGAGCAGTACTTC. It encodes CASSLLASVEQYF.

A word on this clonotype: Since a much larger clone is just one base distant, this may be a read error. Because it lacks the conserved phenylalanine or tryptophan at the end, this CDR3 is likely a read error. This chain joins TRBV19 and TRBJ2-7, with D possibly called TRBD1 or TRBD2 (5 bases each). The length of the CDR3 is 13 residues. The V gene lost 3 bases and the J gene lost 3 bases, with 9 bases spanning the gap. In germline, CDR1 is LNHDA, CDR2 SQIVND (reference sequence). In nucleotides, the CDR3 is TGTGCCAGTAGTATTGGGACCCTCTACGAGCAGTACTTA. Translated: CASSIGTLYEQYL.

The sample holds many counts of this clonotype. The rearrangement links TRBV7-9 to TRBJ2-7; 8 bases match TRBD1. Germline V gene sequence: CDR1 SEHNR, CDR2 FQNEAQ (reference sequence). Losses at the gene ends were 6 bases for V and 1 base for J; bases not matched to a gene: 5. This CDR3 is built from 14 residues. The CDR3 sequence: CASRTGASSYEQYF. The CDR3 region has the DNA TGTGCCAGCAGGACAGGGGCCTCGTCCTACGAGCAGTACTTC.

This clonotype was observed a few times. The chain has TRBV20-1 and TRBJ2-3; 11 nucleotides align to TRBD2. The ends lost 0 bases at V and 5 bases at J; junction bases unmatched: 7. From germline, CDR1 is DFQATT and CDR2 SNEGSKA (reference sequence). The CDR3 totals 16 residues. The CDR3 nucleotides are TGCAGTGCTAGAGATGGTAGCGGGGGGGCCAAAGATACGCAGTATTTT. This encodes CSARDGSGGAKDTQYF.